This TCR beta chain was captured in a study of tumor-infiltrating lymphocytes in primary liver carcinoma. V shed 1 base and J shed 0 bases, with 9 bases lying between them. This CDR3 is 15 amino acids long. In germline, CDR1 is SGHTS, CDR2 YDEGEE. A constant-region primer served to make TCR beta cDNA from roughly 460 ng total RNA. Three-round nested multiplex PCR performed with slightly modified ARM-PCR produced the TCR beta libraries. Researchers ran the first two PCR rounds for 10 cycles each with TRBV1-TRBV30 forward primers and a C-beta reverse primer. TCRdb reprocessed the multiplex PCR reads with MiXCR, giving one entry per CDR3 protein. Of 180,000 or so distinct CDR3 sequences listed, about 60% are singletons. Alongside blood RNA obtained from unsorted whole blood, germline DNA was also extracted.

The receptor was derived from a man aged 40-49 years with primary liver carcinoma and hepatitis B virus infection. Sequenced input: peripheral blood. V gene TRBV5-8 combines with J gene TRBJ2-3; no clear D gene. CDR3 region: CASSLIGQSTDTQYF. CDR3 bases: TGTGCCAGCAGCTTGATTGGGCAGAGCACAGATACGCAGTATTTT.